The clone carrying this T cell receptor (beta chain) was recorded at least ten times. Regarding time point: newly diagnosed GD, antithyroid drugs for less than 3 months. There was RNA extracted from PBMCs, and the TCR library was made from it. Patients all came to the study from an endocrinology department in Xi'an, China. These data belong to a study of regulatory T cells in long-lasting Graves disease. Arm-PCR of CDR3 regions and iRepertoire HTBI primers were the basis on which TCR beta libraries were built. TCRdb fed the multiplex PCR reads into MiXCR, producing one record per CDR3 protein. The table shows 350,000 to 450,000 distinct CDR3 sequences, with around 16% occurring only once. Between the trimmed V and J ends, which lost 5 bases and 4 bases, there was a span of 18 bases. CDR3 size: 15 residues. The sample was also reused in another study, on T cells in Graves' hyperthyroidism and ophthalmopathy. That paper adds: Patients showing uncontrolled infection, other autoimmune disease, pregnancy or lactation were ineligible. During a first-round RT-PCR of the TCR CDR3, the HTBI primer set was used.

The specimen comprised peripheral blood mononuclear cells (PBMCs), sampled at new diagnosis, from a patient treated with antithyroid drugs. The chain uses TRBV12-3 or TRBV12-4 and TRBJ2-7, with D maybe TRBD2 (5 bases). The receptor was isolated from a woman aged 40 to 55 with Graves disease. CDR3 loop: CASSPNEGPLYEQYF. For the CDR3, the DNA is TGTGCCAGCAGTCCCAATGAGGGCCCCTTATACGAGCAGTACTTC.